Sequencing of this T cell receptor (beta chain) was carried out in a study of blood T cell repertoires in COVID-19. Profiled with immunoSEQ multiplex PCR; TCRdb holds only in-frame clones, not every one. The table has around 180,000 clones, 76% seen once. The CDR3 is 15 amino acids. Germline CDR1 and CDR2: SGHNT and YENEEA. V gave up 1 base and J gave up 1 base, with 9 bases separating them. The material sequenced was PBMCs or T cells enriched from blood (not recorded which). The V call is TRBV11-3, the J call TRBJ2-3; the D gene is possibly TRBD1 (5 bases). This receptor was obtained from a woman between 45 and 60 years old with acute COVID-19. For the CDR3, the DNA is TGTGCCAGCAGCTTAGTAGGGGTCGGCACAGATACGCAGTATTTT. It is translated as CASSLVGVGTDTQYF.